This TCR beta chain was identified during a study of CD8+ T cells in alopecia areata (dated by TCRdb to about 2018). About the full investigation: Treated patients were enrolled in an open-label pilot trial of oral tofacitinib at 5 to 10 mg twice daily for moderate-to-severe alopecia areata. Patients stayed on tofacitinib for 6 to 18 months and then had 6 months of follow-up off drug so that delayed response and recurrence could be assessed. High-throughput TCRbeta sequencing was used to examine T cell clonal expansion in alopecia areata in both the C3H/HeJ mouse model and human patients. Human TCRbeta sequencing covered scalp tissue and sorted CD4+ and CD8+ peripheral blood T cells from patchy and totalis/universalis alopecia areata patients and healthy controls. Biopsies were taken from tofacitinib-treated patients at baseline and again at 4 and 24 weeks into treatment, and several of those patients also had a later scalp biopsy. Scalp clonality was compared among normal scalp (n=4), patchy alopecia areata scalp (n=8), and alopecia totalis/universalis scalp (n=8). RNA was obtained with the PAXgene miRNA kit for fixed scalp, the miRNeasy kit for PBMCs, and the RNeasy kit for mouse skin. immunoSEQ multiplex PCR using 35 Vbeta forward primers and 13 Jbeta reverse primers was used to amplify TCRbeta CDR3 regions. Study-level results and caveats: Unlike mouse skin, which is dominated by gammadelta T cells, normal human skin has resident alphabeta T cells that are also sequenced, and this complicates analysis of the scalp TCR repertoire. Higher clonality and more expanded CD8+ clones were observed in lesional scalp than in normal scalp, particularly in alopecia totalis/universalis, a finding suggestive of antigenic drive. Shared TCR sequences between patients were less evident than in mice, which may be partly attributable to HLA diversity in the patient population.

This sample's time point label indicates: baseline before oral tofacitinib. Lesional scalp punch biopsies and peripheral blood were obtained from alopecia areata patients. PBMCs were separated by density centrifugation and stained for CD3, CD4 and CD8, after which CD4+ and CD8+ T cells were sorted on a FACSAria. Details on this clone: There is no known antigen for this receptor. Per-base quality was not reported, and no clone a single base away is much larger than it.

The CDR3 numbers 17 residues from cysteine through phenylalanine. Kept here is only the CDR3 DNA, which spans 51 bases and is read in frame from base 1. V has 1 base trimmed and J has 0 bases trimmed; junction bases matching no gene number 5. The germline V gene yields MGHRA for CDR1 and YSYEKL for CDR2. Libraries were prepared through the immunoSEQ multiplex PCR assay. To provide template for TCR sequencing, every sample had RNA extracted and reverse transcribed into cDNA. SuperScript III was used for first-strand cDNA synthesis, primed with a 2:1 mix of oligo-dT and random hexamers. A synthetic immune receptor repertoire was used to measure amplification bias, and any remaining bias was corrected computationally. Per the source publication's procedure: Raw reads were preprocessed to remove errors, and CDR3 was defined by IMGT conventions from the conserved cysteine to phenylalanine. Clonality was computed as 1 minus the Shannon entropy, with the entropy normalized by log2 of the number of productive unique TCRs. Whether each scalp clone was CD4 or CD8 was inferred by checking scalp TCRbeta sequences against the CD4 and CD8 repertoires from sorted blood. The immuneACCESS repertoire file appears here via TCRdb, limited to in-frame rearrangements. These files lack a portion of the clones; in checked studies, under half of the deficit traces to unresolved V genes, and the cause of the others is not known. For V, J and clone size, that table is used; D and trimming come from the DNA. This sample comprises some 170,000 clones, around 64% of them detected only once. 9.5% to 12% of the sample is in the top ten clones.

This material consisted of CD8+ T cells sorted from blood, taken at week 0. This TCR came from a human donor with alopecia areata. This sequence uses TRBV4-1 and TRBJ2-7, and 11 junctional nucleotides match TRBD2. The CDR3 region has the sequence CASSQGKTSGVSYEQYF. The DNA sequence is TGCGCCAGCAGCCAAGGGAAGACTAGCGGGGTCTCCTACGAGCAGTACTTC.